Following are 21 T cell receptor beta chains from one sample sequenced in a study of early T cells in non-severe SARS-CoV-2 infection. TCRdb re-called the 5' RACE reads through MiXCR, storing one row per CDR3 protein. This table holds some 45,000 distinct CDR3 sequences, roughly 4.2% found once. Sequencing used whole blood. The receptors here all came from an adult who was a healthcare worker with PCR-confirmed SARS-CoV-2 infection or an uninfected control (not recorded which).

There are a few counts of this clonotype. The chain is built from TRBV29-1 and TRBJ1-5; D remains unclear. Trimming removed 7 bases from V and 9 bases from J, with 19 bases in between. This CDR3 is built from 13 residues. Germline CDR1 and CDR2: SQVTM and ANQGSEA. The chain's CDR3 is CSARYRPGMPQHF. Here the CDR3 DNA reads TGCAGCGCGCGATACCGGCCAGGAATGCCCCAGCATTTT.

At least ten counts were recorded for this clonotype. J is TRBJ2-5 and V is TRBV12-3 or TRBV12-4, with TRBD2 matching over 7 bases. V lost 3 bases, J lost 4 bases, and 8 bases stayed unmatched. The CDR3 sequence is 15 residues long. The CDR3 here is CASSLQAGGSETQYF. The CDR3 DNA reads as TGTGCCAGCAGTTTGCAGGCCGGGGGGTCAGAGACCCAGTACTTC.

In its sample, this clonotype was seen many times. V usage is TRBV11-2 and J usage is TRBJ2-2; maybe TRBD1 (6 bases). CDR3 length: 14 amino acids. Per germline, CDR1 SGHAT and CDR2 FQNNGV. V lost 2 bases and J 7 bases, leaving 11 bases between the germline ends. DNA of the CDR3: TGTGCCAGCAGCTTATTAAAGGGGGACGGGGAGCTGTTTTTT. The encoded protein is CASSLLKGDGELFF.

This clonotype came up many times. The chain recombines TRBV30 with TRBJ2-5; D is perhaps TRBD2 (5 bases). V lost 7 bases and J 1 base, leaving 10 bases between the germline ends. Per germline, CDR1 GTSNPN and CDR2 SVGIG (reference sequence). The CDR3 sequence is 12 residues long. CDR3 DNA: TGTGCCTTTGCGAGGGTCCAAGAGACCCAGTACTTC. Protein product: CAFARVQETQYF.

This clonotype has only a few counts. This chain uses TRBV4-1 with TRBJ2-5; TRBD2 agrees at 11 bases. The CDR3 extends over 16 amino acids. V dropped 1 base and J dropped 5; count of bases not matched to a gene: 6. The germline V gene has CDR1 MGHRA and CDR2 YSYEKL. This chain's CDR3 is CASSQGLAGSLETQYF. In DNA form, the CDR3 reads TGCGCCAGCAGCCAAGGACTAGCGGGAAGTCTGGAGACCCAGTACTTC.

This clonotype was seen more than once but under ten times. V usage is TRBV7-9 and J usage is TRBJ2-3; D tentatively fits TRBD1 or TRBD2 (5 bases each). Per the germline V gene, CDR1 is SEHNR and CDR2 is FQNEAQ (reference sequence). The CDR3 loop spans 14 amino acids. Trimming took off 5 bases at V and 1 base at J, with 10 bases between the two ends. The CDR3 reads CASSPGDGTDTQYF. CDR3 sequence (DNA): TGTGCCAGCAGCCCCGGGGACGGCACAGATACGCAGTATTTT.

This clonotype was counted many times. At one of its ends the junction is not consistent with the germline gene, which may arise from a read error. The rearrangement links TRBV28 to TRBJ2-1; TRBD1 might be the D (6 bases). This CDR3 comprises 13 residues. Germline CDR1 and CDR2: MDHEN and SYDVKM. In DNA form, the CDR3 reads TGTGCCACCAGTGAAGGGGACAACAATGAGCAGTTCTTC. It translates to CATSEGDNNEQFF.

This clonotype occurred many times. V usage is TRBV5-4 and J usage is TRBJ2-7; tentative D call: TRBD2 (6 bases). The CDR3 totals 16 residues. CDR1 and CDR2 from the germline V gene are SGHNT and YYREEE (reference sequence). Trimming took 4 bases from V and 0 from J, leaving 17 bases between them. The CDR3 DNA follows: TGTGCCAGCAGCCCGCAGGGAGGAAAGAGCTCCTACGAGCAGTACTTC. Translated, it gives CASSPQGGKSSYEQYF.

This clonotype was counted a few times. V usage is TRBV7-6 and J usage is TRBJ2-3; D is perhaps TRBD1 (5 bases). Germline V gene lookup returns CDR1 SGHVS and CDR2 FNYEAQ. V was cut by 4 bases and J by 0 bases, with 8 bases left in between. This CDR3 spans 14 amino acids. CDR3 DNA sequence: TGTGCCAGCAGCTCGCAGGGTAGCACAGATACGCAGTATTTT. Its translation is CASSSQGSTDTQYF.

This clonotype was recorded at least ten times. The genes are TRBV6-5 and TRBJ2-5; D is possibly TRBD1 (6 bases). Germline V gene lookup returns CDR1 MNHEY and CDR2 SVGAGI. V was pared by 10 bases and J by 7 bases, with 19 bases between. The CDR3 spans 13 residues. CDR3: CATHQGPRGTQYF. DNA of the CDR3: TGTGCCACTCACCAGGGGCCAAGGGGGACCCAGTACTTC.

Many counts were recorded for this clonotype. The V and J genes are TRBV19 and TRBJ2-3; 7 nucleotides agree with TRBD2. V lost 3 bases to trimming and J lost 0 bases; unmatched junction nucleotides: 6. CDR1 is LNHDA and CDR2 is SQIVND in the germline V gene (reference sequence). This CDR3 is 16 amino acids long. CDR3 bases: TGTGCCAGTAGTATGGCTGGGCGGGGGAGCACAGATACGCAGTATTTT. As protein: CASSMAGRGSTDTQYF. The whole variable domain, remainder taken from reference TRBV19 and TRBJ2-3, is DGGITQSPKYLFRKEGQNVTLSCEQNLNHDAMYWYRQDPGQGLRLIYYSQIVNDFQKGDIAEGYSVSREKKESFPLTVTSAQKNPTAFYLCASSMAGRGSTDTQYFGPGTRLTVL.

The sample holds many counts of this clonotype. CDR3 DNA sequence: TGTGCCAGCAGTTATCCGGGACTACCCAATGAGCAGTTCTTC. It codes for CASSYPGLPNEQFF. This chain joins TRBV6-5 and TRBJ2-1; 7 nucleotides match TRBD2. The CDR3 contains 14 residues. V shed 3 bases, J shed 6 bases, and the junction held 5 bases outside the gene matches. From germline, CDR1 is MNHEY and CDR2 SVGAGI.

This clonotype was observed at least ten times. V is TRBV9 and J is TRBJ2-5, with D unresolved. Germline V gene sequence: CDR1 SGDLS, CDR2 YYNGEE. The ends were cut back, 0 bases at V and 2 bases at J, with 11 bases in the middle. The CDR3 totals 15 residues. The DNA for the CDR3 is TGTGCCAGCAGCGTAGTCTCAGGCCCACAAGAGACCCAGTACTTC. The encoded protein is CASSVVSGPQETQYF.

In its sample, this clonotype was seen a few times. A read error may account for a junction end that differs from germline. The J gene is TRBJ1-1, the V gene TRBV7-7, with D uncertain. Looked up from germline, CDR1 is SSHAT and CDR2 is FNYEAQ (reference sequence). CDR3 length: 13 residues. CDR3 amino acids: CASSLNENTEAFF. The DNA for the CDR3 is TGTGCTAGCAGCTTAAATGAGAACACTGAAGCTTTCTTT.

The gene calls are TRBV11-2 and TRBJ2-7; D is ambiguous. CDR1 and CDR2 (germline): SGHAT, FQNNGV. The ends were cut back, 0 bases at V and 6 bases at J, with 9 bases in the middle. The CDR3 is 13 amino acids. CDR3 DNA sequence: TGTGCCAGCAGCTTAGATCTGGGTCGCGAGCAGTACTTC. This sequence encodes CASSLDLGREQYF.

This clonotype was detected ten times or more. V usage is TRBV29-1 and J usage is TRBJ2-1; D ambiguous. The CDR3 runs 11 residues. The V gene's germline CDR1 is SQVTM and CDR2 ANQGSEA. With 4 bases removed from V and 5 bases from J, the gap between germline ends came to 6 bases. The CDR3 loop is CSVGWDNEQFF. CDR3 DNA: TGCAGCGTTGGATGGGACAATGAGCAGTTCTTC.

The sample holds many counts of this clonotype. V and J are TRBV29-1 and TRBJ2-3; TRBD2 matches 7 bases. The length of the CDR3 is 15 residues. V lost 2 bases, J lost 0 bases, and 5 bases stayed unmatched. Germline loops: CDR1 SQVTM, CDR2 ANQGSEA. CDR3 residues: CSVELLADSTDTQYF. The CDR3 DNA reads as TGCAGCGTTGAACTGCTAGCGGATAGCACAGATACGCAGTATTTT.

This clonotype was seen repeatedly, ten times or more. The chain links TRBV30 to TRBJ2-5, with 7 positions matching TRBD1. This CDR3 spans 14 amino acids. Trimming took 5 bases from V and 7 from J; bases not matched to a gene: 13. The germline V gene encodes CDR1 GTSNPN and CDR2 SVGIG (reference sequence). The CDR3 reads CAWGWTGLYGTQYF. For the CDR3, the DNA is TGTGCCTGGGGTTGGACAGGCCTTTACGGGACCCAGTACTTC.

In this sample, this clonotype turned up many times. The chain has TRBV24-1 and TRBJ2-1, with 9 bases that match TRBD1. Germline trimming cut 0 bases from V and 0 bases from J; bases unmatched to any gene: 2. This CDR3 region has 17 residues. The V gene's germline CDR1 is KGHDR and CDR2 SFDVKD. Here the CDR3 reads CATSDLRGQGSYNEQFF. The CDR3 DNA reads as TGTGCCACCAGTGATTTGAGGGGACAGGGCTCCTACAATGAGCAGTTCTTC.

This clonotype was detected many times. This sequence joins TRBV11-2 and TRBJ2-7; D unclear. V was cut by 0 bases and J by 0 bases, with 6 bases left in between. The CDR3 runs 14 residues. Per the germline V gene, CDR1 is SGHAT and CDR2 is FQNNGV. CDR3 sequence reads: CASSLESSSYEQYF. The CDR3, as DNA: TGTGCCAGCAGCTTAGAATCGAGCTCCTACGAGCAGTACTTC. The full variable domain, in which reference TRBV11-2 and TRBJ2-7 provide the parts outside the CDR3, is EAGVAQSPRYKIIEKRQSVAFWCNPISGHATLYWYQQILGQGPKLLIQFQNNGVVDDSQLPKDRFSAERLKGVDSTLKIQPAKLEDSAVYLCASSLESSSYEQYFGPGTRLTVT.

The sample holds many counts of this clonotype. V usage is TRBV24-1 and J usage is TRBJ1-2; D ambiguous. The germline gives CDR1 KGHDR, CDR2 SFDVKD. Deletions cut 4 bases from V and 4 bases from J, with 12 bases between. This CDR3 has 14 amino acids. The CDR3 nucleotides are TGTGCCACCAGTGACCTAACAGCCGTCTATGGCTACACCTTC. It yields the protein CATSDLTAVYGYTF.